The entry below gives a single T cell receptor (beta chain) sequence along with its context. Its target is unknown. The CDR3 is 13 residues long. V was clipped by 0 bases and J by 8 bases, with 12 bases between them. In germline, CDR1 is SGDLS, CDR2 YYNGEE. This record belongs to a study of post-analysis software for immune sequencing data. Across the whole study: Secondary progressive, relapsing-remitting and progressive-relapsing multiple sclerosis were among the included disease courses.

Unique molecular identifiers tagged the TCR beta cDNA libraries. MiXCR, applied by TCRdb to the PCR reads, yields one record per CDR3 protein. The sample includes roughly 400,000 distinct CDR3 sequences, roughly 38% seen only once; the top ten take 7.6%. Study observations and caveats: People with multiple sclerosis had a significantly lower normalized Chao1 diversity than controls did. There were four or five TRBV segments more frequent in patients than controls, and TRBV5-6, TRBV5-1 and TRBV20-1 were among them.

The V call is TRBV9, the J call TRBJ2-7, with D possibly TRBD2 on 6 matching bases. Sequencing used blood. The clonotype comes from a girl under 10 years old with multiple sclerosis. CDR3 amino acids: CASSVVGEAQQYF. The CDR3, as DNA: TGTGCCAGCAGCGTAGTTGGGGAGGCACAGCAGTACTTC.